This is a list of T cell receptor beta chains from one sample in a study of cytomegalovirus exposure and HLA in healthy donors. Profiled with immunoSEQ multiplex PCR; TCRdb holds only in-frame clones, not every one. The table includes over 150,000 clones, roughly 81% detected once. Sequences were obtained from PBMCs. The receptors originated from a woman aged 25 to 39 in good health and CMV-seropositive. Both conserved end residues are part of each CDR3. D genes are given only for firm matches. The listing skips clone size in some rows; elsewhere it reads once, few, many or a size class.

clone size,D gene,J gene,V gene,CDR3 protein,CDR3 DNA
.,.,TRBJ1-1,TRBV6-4,CASSPRPLTGNTEAFF,TGTGCCAGCAGTCCTCGACCTTTGACAGGGAACACTGAAGCTTTCTTT
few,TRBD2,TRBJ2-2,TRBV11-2,CASSTGTSGLVTGELFF,TGTGCCAGCAGCACGGGGACTAGCGGGCTTGTGACTGGGGAGCTGTTTTTT
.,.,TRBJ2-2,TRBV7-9,CASSYAGQPNTGELFF,TGTGCCAGCAGCTACGCAGGGCAACCGAACACCGGGGAGCTGTTTTTT
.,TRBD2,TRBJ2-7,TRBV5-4,CASSQGLAGGEQYF,TGTGCCAGCAGCCAGGGACTAGCGGGCGGCGAGCAGTACTTC
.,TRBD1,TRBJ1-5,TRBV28,CAIVLRDRGGQPQHF,TGTGCCATCGTACTCCGGGACAGGGGAGGTCAGCCCCAGCATTTT
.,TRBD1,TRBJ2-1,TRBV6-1,CASTRTGRNEQFF,TGTGCCAGCACACGGACAGGCAGGAATGAGCAGTTCTTC
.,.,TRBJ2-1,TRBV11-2,CASSFDFNEQFF,TGTGCCAGCAGCTTTGACTTTAATGAGCAGTTCTTC
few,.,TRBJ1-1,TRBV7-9,CASRRTGEGMNTEAFF,TGTGCCAGCAGGAGGACTGGGGAGGGAATGAACACTGAAGCTTTCTTT
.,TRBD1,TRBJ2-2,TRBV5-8,CASSRILGQGEAGELFF,TGTGCCAGCAGCCGGATCTTAGGACAGGGGGAGGCCGGGGAGCTGTTTTTT
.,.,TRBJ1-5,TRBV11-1,CASSPGGPGQPQHF,TGTGCCAGCAGTCCGGGAGGGCCCGGTCAGCCCCAGCATTTT
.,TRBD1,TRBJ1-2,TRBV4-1,CASSRQGADYGYTF,TGCGCCAGCAGCCGCCAGGGGGCGGACTATGGCTACACCTTC
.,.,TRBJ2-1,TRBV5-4,CASRLAALSNHEQFF,TGTGCCAGCCGATTGGCTGCCCTATCCAACCATGAGCAGTTCTTC
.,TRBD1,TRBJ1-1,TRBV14,CASSQDRGRGHGTEAFF,TGTGCCAGCAGCCAAGATCGAGGCAGGGGGCATGGAACTGAAGCTTTCTTT
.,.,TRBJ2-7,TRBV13,CASSLGGTGAREQYF,TGTGCCAGCAGCTTAGGCGGAACCGGAGCTCGGGAGCAGTACTTC
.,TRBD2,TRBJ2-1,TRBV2,CASSEWASGREYEQFF,TGTGCCAGCAGTGAATGGGCTAGCGGGAGGGAGTATGAGCAGTTCTTC
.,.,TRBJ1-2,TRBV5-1,CASSWGDGEGYGYTF,TGCGCCAGCAGCTGGGGGGATGGAGAAGGCTATGGCTACACCTTC
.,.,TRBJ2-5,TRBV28,CASSPHQGFGQETQYF,TGTGCCAGCAGCCCACATCAGGGCTTCGGGCAAGAGACCCAGTACTTC
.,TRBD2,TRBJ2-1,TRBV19,CASRLAGGEQFF,TGTGCCAGTAGACTAGCGGGAGGTGAGCAGTTCTTC
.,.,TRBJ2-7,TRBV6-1,CASSVDYPPYEQYF,TGTGCCAGCAGTGTGGACTACCCTCCCTACGAGCAGTACTTC
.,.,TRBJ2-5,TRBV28,CASSFSGRTQYF,TGTGCCAGCAGCTTCTCGGGGAGGACCCAGTACTTC
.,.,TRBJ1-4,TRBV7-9,CASSRFEGREKLFF,TGTGCCAGCAGCAGGTTCGAGGGTCGTGAAAAACTGTTTTTT
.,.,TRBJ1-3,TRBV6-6,CASSYSGSSGNTIYF,TGTGCCAGCAGTTACTCAGGGAGCTCTGGAAACACCATATATTTT
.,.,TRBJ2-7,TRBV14,CASSQVQTAYEQYF,TGTGCCAGCAGCCAAGTGCAAACTGCTTACGAGCAGTACTTC
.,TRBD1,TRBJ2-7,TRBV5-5,CASSVGGQGYEQYF,TGTGCCAGCAGCGTAGGGGGACAGGGCTACGAGCAGTACTTC
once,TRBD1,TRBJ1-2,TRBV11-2,CASSFLPTGDYGYTF,TGTGCCAGCAGCTTCCTCCCGACAGGGGACTATGGCTACACCTTC
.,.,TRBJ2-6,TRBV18,CASSPGGSGANVLTF,TGTGCCAGCTCACCAGGCGGGTCTGGGGCCAACGTCCTGACTTTC
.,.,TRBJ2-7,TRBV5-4,CASSLAPRNEQYF,TGTGCCAGCAGCTTGGCCCCTAGGAACGAGCAGTACTTC
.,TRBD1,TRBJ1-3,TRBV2,CASRAGTAGNTIYF,TGTGCCAGCAGAGCCGGGACAGCTGGAAACACCATATATTTT
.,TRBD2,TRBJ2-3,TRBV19,CASSTRLAGADTQYF,TGTGCCAGTAGTACCCGACTAGCGGGAGCAGATACGCAGTATTTT
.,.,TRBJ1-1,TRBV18,CASSGQMNTEAFF,TGTGCCAGCTCAGGACAGATGAACACTGAAGCTTTCTTT
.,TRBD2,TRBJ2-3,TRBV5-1,CASSQLAGGGTDTQYF,TGCGCCAGCAGCCAATTAGCGGGAGGAGGGACAGATACGCAGTATTTT
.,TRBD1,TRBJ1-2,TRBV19,CASSMSTGRRYGYTF,TGTGCCAGTAGTATGTCGACAGGGAGGAGGTATGGCTACACCTTC
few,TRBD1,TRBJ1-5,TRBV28,CASRDRDQPQHF,TGTGCCAGCCGGGACAGGGATCAGCCCCAGCATTTT
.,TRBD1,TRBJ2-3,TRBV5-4,CASSYGQGYTDTQYF,TGTGCCAGCAGCTACGGACAGGGGTACACAGATACGCAGTATTTT
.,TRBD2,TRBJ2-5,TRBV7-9,CASSFGGWEGGETQYF,TGTGCCAGCAGCTTTGGTGGGTGGGAGGGCGGAGAGACCCAGTACTTC
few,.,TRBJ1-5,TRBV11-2,CASSLDRLERATQPQHF,TGTGCCAGCAGCTTAGATCGGTTGGAGAGGGCGACTCAGCCCCAGCATTTT
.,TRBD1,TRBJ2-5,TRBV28,CASSFPRQGSSETQYF,TGTGCCAGCAGTTTTCCCCGACAGGGGAGTTCGGAGACCCAGTACTTC
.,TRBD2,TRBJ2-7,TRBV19,CASSIMTSGSDEQYF,TGTGCCAGTAGTATAATGACTAGCGGGAGCGACGAGCAGTACTTC
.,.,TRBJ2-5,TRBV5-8,CASSFYDSSQETQYF,TGTGCCAGCAGCTTCTACGACAGTTCCCAAGAGACCCAGTACTTC
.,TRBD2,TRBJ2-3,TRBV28,CASSLSGGPGGDTQYF,TGTGCCAGCAGTTTGTCGGGAGGGCCGGGGGGAGATACGCAGTATTTT
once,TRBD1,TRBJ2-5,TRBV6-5,CASPQGVEETQYF,TGTGCCAGTCCACAGGGGGTAGAAGAGACCCAGTACTTC
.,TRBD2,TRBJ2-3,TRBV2,CASSGRSRPGEGASGNTDTQYF,TGTGCCAGCAGTGGAAGGTCCAGGCCCGGGGAAGGAGCTAGCGGGAATACAGATACGCAGTATTTT
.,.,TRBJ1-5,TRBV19,CASSLGTSTSNQPQHF,TGTGCCAGTAGTCTTGGGACAAGTACTAGCAATCAGCCCCAGCATTTT